This TCR beta chain was obtained from a study of blood T cell repertoires in COVID-19. Background on the study: COVID-19 samples collected from the United States, Italy and Spain covered acute and convalescent phases. PBMCs, B-cell-depleted T cells, or T cells were the source of the cDNA or gDNA that made up the material.

Looked up from germline, CDR1 is MDHEN and CDR2 is SYDVKM. The CDR3 contains 17 residues. The ends lost 2 bases at V and 0 bases at J; junction bases unmatched: 6. This clone was seen only once. Original analysis: Estimation of nucleated cell counts relied on the amplification of reference gene primers. This table comes from immunoSEQ multiplex PCR, and its TCRdb copy is limited to in-frame clones, with some not included. V and J calls plus clone size are reproduced from that table; the DNA served to infer D and trimming. The sample holds fewer than 200,000 clones, 82% seen once. Patients at the Seattle site were enrolled during active infection and followed longitudinally.

The clonotype comes from an older woman with COVID-19, enrolled during active disease. The source material was peripheral blood. The V and J genes are TRBV28 and TRBJ1-1; 10 bases line up with TRBD1. In DNA form, the CDR3 reads TGTGCCAGCAGTTTACGGGGGACAGGGGTTATGAACACTGAAGCTTTCTTT. It translates to CASSLRGTGVMNTEAFF.